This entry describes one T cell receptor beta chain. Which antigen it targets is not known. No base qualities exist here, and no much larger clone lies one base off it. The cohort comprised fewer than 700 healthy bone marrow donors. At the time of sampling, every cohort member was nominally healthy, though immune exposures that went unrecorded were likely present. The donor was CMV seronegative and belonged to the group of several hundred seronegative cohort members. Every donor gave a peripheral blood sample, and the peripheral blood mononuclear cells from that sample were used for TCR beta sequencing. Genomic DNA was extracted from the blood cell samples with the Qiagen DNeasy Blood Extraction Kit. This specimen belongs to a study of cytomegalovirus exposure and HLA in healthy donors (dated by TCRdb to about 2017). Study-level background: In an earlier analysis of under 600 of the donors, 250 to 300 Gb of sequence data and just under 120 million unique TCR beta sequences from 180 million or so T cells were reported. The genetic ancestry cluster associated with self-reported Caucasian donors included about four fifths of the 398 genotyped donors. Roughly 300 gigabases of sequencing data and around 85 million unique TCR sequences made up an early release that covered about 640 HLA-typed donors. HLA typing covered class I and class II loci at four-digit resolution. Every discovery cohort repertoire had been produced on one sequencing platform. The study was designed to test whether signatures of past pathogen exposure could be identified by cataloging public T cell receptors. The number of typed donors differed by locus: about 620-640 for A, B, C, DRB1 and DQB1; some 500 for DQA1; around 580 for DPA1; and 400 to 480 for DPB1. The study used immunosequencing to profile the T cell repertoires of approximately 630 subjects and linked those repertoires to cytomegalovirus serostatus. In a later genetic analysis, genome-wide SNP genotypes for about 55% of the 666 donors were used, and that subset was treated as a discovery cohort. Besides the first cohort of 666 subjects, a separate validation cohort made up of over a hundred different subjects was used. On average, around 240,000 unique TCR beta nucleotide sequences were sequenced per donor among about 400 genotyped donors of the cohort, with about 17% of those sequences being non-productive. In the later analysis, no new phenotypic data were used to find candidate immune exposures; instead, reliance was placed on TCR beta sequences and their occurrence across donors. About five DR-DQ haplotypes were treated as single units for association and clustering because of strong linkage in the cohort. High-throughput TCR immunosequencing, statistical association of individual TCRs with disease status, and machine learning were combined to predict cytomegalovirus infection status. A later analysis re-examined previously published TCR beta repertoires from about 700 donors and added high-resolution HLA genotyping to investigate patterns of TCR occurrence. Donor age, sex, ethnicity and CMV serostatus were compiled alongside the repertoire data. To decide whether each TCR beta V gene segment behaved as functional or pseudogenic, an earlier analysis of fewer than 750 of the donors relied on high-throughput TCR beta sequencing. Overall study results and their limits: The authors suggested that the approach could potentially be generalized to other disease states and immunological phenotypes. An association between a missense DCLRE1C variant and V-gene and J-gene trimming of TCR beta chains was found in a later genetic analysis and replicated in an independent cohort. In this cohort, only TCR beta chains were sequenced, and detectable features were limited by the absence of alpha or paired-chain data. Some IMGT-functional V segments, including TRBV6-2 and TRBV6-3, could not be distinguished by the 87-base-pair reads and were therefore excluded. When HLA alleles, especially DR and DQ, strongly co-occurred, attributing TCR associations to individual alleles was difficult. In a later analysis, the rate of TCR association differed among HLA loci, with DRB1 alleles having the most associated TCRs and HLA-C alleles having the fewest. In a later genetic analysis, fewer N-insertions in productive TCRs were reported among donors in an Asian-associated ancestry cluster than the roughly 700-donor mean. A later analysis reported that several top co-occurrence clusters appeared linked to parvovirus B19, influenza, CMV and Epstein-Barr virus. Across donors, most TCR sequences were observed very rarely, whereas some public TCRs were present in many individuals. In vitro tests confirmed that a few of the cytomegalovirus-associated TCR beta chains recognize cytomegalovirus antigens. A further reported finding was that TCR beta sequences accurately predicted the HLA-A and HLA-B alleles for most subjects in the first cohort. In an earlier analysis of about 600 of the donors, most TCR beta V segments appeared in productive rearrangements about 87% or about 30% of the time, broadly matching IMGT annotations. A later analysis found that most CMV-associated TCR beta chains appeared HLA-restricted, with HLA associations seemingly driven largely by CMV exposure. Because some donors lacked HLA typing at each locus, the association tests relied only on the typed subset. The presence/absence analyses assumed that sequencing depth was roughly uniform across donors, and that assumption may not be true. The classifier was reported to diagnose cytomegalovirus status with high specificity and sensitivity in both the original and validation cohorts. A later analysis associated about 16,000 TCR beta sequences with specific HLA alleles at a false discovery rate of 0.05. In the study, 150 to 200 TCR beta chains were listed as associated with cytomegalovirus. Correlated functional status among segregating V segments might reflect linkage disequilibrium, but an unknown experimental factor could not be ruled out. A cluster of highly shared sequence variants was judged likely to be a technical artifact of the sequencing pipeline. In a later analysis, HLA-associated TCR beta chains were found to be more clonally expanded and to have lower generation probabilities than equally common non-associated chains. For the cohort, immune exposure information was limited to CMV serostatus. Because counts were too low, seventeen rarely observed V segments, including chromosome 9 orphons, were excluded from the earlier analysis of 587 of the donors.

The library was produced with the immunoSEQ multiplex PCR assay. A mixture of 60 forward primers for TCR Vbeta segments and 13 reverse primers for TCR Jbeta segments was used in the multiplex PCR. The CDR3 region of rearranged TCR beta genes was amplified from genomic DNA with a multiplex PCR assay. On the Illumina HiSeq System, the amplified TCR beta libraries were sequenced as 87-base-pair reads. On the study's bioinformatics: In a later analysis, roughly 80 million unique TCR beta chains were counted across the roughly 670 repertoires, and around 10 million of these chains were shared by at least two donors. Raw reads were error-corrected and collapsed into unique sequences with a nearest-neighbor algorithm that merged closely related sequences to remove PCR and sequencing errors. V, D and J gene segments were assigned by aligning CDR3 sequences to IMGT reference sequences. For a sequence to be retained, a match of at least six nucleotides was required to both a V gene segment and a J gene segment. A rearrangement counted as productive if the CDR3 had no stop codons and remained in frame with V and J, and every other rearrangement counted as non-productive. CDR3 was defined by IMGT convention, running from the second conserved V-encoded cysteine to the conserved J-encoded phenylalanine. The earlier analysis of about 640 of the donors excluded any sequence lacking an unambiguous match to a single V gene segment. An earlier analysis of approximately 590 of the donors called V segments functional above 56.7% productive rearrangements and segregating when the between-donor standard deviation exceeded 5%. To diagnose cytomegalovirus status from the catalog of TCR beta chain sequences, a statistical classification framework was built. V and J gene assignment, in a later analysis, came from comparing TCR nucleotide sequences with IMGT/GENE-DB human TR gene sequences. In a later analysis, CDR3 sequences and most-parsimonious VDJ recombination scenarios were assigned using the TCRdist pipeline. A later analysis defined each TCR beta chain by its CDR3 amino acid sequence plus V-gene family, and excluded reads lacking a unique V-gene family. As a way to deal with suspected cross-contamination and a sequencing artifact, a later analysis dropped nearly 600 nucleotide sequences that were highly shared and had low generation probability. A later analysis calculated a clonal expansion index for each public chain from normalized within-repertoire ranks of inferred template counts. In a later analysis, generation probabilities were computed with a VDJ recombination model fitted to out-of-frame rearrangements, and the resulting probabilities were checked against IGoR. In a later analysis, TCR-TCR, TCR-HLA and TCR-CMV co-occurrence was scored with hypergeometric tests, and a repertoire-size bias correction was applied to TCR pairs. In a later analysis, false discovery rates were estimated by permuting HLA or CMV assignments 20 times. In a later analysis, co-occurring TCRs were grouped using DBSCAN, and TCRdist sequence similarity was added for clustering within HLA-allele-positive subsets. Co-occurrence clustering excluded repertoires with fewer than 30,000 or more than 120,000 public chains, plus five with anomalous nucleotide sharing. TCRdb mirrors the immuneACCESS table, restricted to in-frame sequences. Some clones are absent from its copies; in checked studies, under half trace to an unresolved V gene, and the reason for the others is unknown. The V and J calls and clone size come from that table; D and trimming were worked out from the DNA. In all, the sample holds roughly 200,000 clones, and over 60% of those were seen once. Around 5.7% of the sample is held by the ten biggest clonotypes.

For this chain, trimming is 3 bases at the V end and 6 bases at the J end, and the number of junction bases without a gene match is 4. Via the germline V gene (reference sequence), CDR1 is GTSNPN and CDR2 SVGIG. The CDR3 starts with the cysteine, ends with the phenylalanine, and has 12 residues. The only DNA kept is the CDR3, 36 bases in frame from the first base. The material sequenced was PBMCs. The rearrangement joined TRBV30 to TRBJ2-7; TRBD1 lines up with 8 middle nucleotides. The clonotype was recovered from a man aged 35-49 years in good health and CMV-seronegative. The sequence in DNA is TGTGCCTGGAGCCGAGGACAGGGCGAGCAGTACTTC. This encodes CAWSRGQGEQYF.